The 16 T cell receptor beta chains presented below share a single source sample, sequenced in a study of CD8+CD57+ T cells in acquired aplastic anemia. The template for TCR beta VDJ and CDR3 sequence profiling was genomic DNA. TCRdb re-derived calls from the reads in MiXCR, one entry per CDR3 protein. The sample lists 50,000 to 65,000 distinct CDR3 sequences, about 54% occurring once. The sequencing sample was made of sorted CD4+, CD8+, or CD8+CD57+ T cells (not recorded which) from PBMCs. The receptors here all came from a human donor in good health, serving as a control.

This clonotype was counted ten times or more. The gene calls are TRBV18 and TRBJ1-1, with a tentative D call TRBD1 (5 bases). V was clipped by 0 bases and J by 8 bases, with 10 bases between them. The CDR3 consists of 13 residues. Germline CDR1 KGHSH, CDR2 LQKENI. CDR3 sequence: CASSPPGQGEAFF. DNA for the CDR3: TGTGCCAGCTCACCACCGGGGCAGGGCGAAGCTTTCTTT.

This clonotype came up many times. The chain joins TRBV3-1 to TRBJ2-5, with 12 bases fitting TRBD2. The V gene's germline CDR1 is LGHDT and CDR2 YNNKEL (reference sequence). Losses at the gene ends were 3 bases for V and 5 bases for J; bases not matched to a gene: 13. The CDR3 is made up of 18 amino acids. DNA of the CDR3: TGTGCCAGCAGCCACGAACTAGGACTAGCGGGGTTTGGGGAGACCCAGTACTTC. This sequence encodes CASSHELGLAGFGETQYF.

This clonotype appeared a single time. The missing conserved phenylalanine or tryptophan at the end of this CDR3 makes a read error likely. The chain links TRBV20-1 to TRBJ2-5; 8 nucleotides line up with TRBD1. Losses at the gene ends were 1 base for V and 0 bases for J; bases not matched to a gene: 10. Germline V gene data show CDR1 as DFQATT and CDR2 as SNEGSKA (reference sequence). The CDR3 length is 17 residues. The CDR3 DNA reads TGCAGTGCTAGAGTCCCTAGCAGGGGGCATAACCAAGAGACCCAGTACTCC. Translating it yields CSARVPSRGHNQETQYS.

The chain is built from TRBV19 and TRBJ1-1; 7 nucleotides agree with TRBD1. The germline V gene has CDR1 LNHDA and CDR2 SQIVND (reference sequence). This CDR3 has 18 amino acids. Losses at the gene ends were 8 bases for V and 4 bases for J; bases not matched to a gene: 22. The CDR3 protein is CASSRIERGPGFGTEAFF. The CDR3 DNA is TGTGCCAGTTCCAGGATAGAGAGGGGGCCAGGGTTCGGCACTGAAGCTTTCTTT. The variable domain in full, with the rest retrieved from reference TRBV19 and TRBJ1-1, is DGGITQSPKYLFRKEGQNVTLSCEQNLNHDAMYWYRQDPGQGLRLIYYSQIVNDFQKGDIAEGYSVSREKKESFPLTVTSAQKNPTAFYLCASSRIERGPGFGTEAFFGQGTRLTVV.

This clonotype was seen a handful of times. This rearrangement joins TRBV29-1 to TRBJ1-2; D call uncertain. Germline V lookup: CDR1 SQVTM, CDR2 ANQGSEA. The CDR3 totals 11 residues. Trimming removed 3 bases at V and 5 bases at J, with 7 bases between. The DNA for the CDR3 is TGCAGCGTTGACTCGGGGTATGGCTACACCTTC. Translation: CSVDSGYGYTF. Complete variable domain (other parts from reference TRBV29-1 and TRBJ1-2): SAVISQKPSRDICQRGTSLTIQCQVDSQVTMMFWYRQQPGQSLTLIATANQGSEATYESGFVIDKFPISRPNLTFSTLTVSNMSPEDSSIYLCSVDSGYGYTFGSGTRLTVV.

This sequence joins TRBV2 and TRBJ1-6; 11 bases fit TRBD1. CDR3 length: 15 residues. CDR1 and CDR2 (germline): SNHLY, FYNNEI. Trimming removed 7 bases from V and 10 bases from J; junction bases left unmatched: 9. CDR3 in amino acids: CASMGGQGVNSPLHF. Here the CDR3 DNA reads TGTGCCAGCATGGGGGGACAGGGGGTAAACTCACCCCTCCACTTT.

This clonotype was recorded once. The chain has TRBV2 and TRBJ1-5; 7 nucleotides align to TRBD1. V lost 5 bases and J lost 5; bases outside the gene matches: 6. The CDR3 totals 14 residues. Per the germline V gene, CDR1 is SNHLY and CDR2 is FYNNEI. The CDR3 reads CASSSDRTYQPQHF. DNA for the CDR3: TGTGCCAGCAGTTCGGACAGGACATATCAGCCCCAGCATTTT. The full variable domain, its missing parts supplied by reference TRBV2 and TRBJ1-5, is EPEVTQTPSHQVTQMGQEVILRCVPISNHLYFYWYRQILGQKVEFLVSFYNNEISEKSEIFDDQFSVERPDGSNFTLKIRSTKLEDSAMYFCASSSDRTYQPQHFGDGTRLSIL.

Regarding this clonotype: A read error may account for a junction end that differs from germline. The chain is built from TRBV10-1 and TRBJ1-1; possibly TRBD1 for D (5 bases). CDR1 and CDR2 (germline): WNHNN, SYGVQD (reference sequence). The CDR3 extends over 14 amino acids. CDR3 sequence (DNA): TGCGCCAGCAGGGTTTTGGGGACGGTCACTGAAGCTTTCTTC. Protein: CASRVLGTVTEAFF.

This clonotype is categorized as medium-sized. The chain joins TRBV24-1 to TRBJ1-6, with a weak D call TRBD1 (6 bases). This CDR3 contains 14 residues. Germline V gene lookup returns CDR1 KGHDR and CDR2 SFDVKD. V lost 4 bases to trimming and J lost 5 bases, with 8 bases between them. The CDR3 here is CATSDYRDNSPLHF. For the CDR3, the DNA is TGTGCCACCAGTGACTACAGGGATAATTCACCCCTCCACTTT.

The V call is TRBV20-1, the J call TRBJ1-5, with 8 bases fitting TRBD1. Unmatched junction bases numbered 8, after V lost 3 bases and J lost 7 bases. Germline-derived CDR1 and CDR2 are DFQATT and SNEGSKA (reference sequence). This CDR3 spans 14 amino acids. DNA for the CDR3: TGCAGTGCTAGGGACGACAGGGGTAACCAGCCCCAGCATTTT. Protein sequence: CSARDDRGNQPQHF.

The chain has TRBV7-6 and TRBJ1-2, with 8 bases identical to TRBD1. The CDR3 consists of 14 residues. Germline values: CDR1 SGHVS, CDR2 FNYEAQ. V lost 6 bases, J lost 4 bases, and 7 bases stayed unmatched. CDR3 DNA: TGTGCCAGCAGTCCCCCCGGGACAGGCTATGGCTACACCTTC. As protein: CASSPPGTGYGYTF. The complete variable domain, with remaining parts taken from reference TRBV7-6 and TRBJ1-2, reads GAGVSQSPRYKVTKRGQDVALRCDPISGHVSLYWYRQALGQGPEFLTYFNYEAQQDKSGLPNDRFSAERPEGSISTLTIQRTEQRDSAMYRCASSPPGTGYGYTFGSGTRLTVV.

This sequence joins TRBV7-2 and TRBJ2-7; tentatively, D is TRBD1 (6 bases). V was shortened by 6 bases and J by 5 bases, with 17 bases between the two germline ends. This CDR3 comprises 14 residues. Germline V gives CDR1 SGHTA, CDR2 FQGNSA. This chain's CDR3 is CASRRNREDNEQYF. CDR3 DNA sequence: TGTGCCAGCAGGCGGAACAGGGAAGACAACGAGCAGTACTTC.

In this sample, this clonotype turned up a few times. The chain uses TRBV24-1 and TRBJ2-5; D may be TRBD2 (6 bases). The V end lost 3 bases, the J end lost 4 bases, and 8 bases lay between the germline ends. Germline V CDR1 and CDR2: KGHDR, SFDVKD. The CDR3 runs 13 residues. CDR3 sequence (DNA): TGTGCCACCAGTGATGGGGGGAGAGAGACCCAGTACTTC. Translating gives CATSDGGRETQYF.

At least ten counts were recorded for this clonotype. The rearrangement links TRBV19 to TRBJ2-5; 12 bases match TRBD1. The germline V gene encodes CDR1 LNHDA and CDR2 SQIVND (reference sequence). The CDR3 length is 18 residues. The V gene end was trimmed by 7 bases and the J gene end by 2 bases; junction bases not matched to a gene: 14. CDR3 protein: CASTATGTGGLGQETQYF. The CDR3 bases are TGTGCCAGTACCGCAACCGGGACAGGGGGCCTGGGACAAGAGACCCAGTACTTC.

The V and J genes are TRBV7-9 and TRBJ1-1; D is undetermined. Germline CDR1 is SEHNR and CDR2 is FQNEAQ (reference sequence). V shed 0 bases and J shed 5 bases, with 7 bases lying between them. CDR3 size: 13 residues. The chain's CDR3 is CASSLATGTEAFF. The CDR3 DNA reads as TGTGCCAGCAGCTTAGCGACGGGGACTGAAGCTTTCTTT.

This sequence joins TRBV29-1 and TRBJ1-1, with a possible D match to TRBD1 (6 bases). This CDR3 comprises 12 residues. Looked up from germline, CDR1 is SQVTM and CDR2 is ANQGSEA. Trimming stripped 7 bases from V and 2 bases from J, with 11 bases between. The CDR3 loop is CSGTGHNTEAFF. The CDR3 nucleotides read TGCAGCGGCACGGGACACAACACTGAAGCTTTCTTT.